The clone carrying this TCR beta chain came up many times. Its antigen is as yet unknown. The data derive from a study of T cells in Graves' hyperthyroidism and ophthalmopathy. Study findings and constraints: Most expanded thyroid clonotypes above 0.001 recurred in blood. Median prediction lead before ophthalmopathy onset was about 6.7 months with the model. A model built on 13 V-J features separated ophthalmopathy from stable hyperthyroidism.

RNA transcripts gave rise to amplified TCR beta CDR3 regions. The TCR CDR3 first-round RT-PCR relied on the HTBI primer set. TCRdb fed the multiplex PCR reads into MiXCR, producing one record per CDR3 protein. Of a few hundred thousand distinct CDR3 sequences in the sample, around 15% were seen once. The CDR3 runs 13 residues. V was clipped by 3 bases and J by 1 base, with 9 bases between them. Germline lookup yields CDR1 DFQATT and CDR2 SNEGSKA (reference sequence). Source material for PBMCs was more than 7.5 ml fresh peripheral blood. Specimen: blood. J is TRBJ1-1 and V is TRBV20-1; no definite D call. The receptor's source is a woman between 50 and 59 years old with Graves' hyperthyroidism that later progressed to Graves' ophthalmopathy. The CDR3 DNA reads TGCAGTGCTAGTTGGGGAACGAACACTGAAGCTTTCTTT. Its protein product is CSASWGTNTEAFF.